This is a list of T cell receptor beta chains from one sample in a study of shared T cell receptors in the human thymus. Method: immunoSEQ multiplex PCR; TCRdb's copy keeps in-frame clones and lacks some. The data contain hundreds of thousands of clones, over 75% of them singletons. This sample also belongs to another study, concerning human thymus T cells.

The sequencing sample was made of thymocytes. Every receptor here comes from a boy under two years old with a congenital heart defect. CDR3s leave out the opening cysteine and the closing phenylalanine or tryptophan.

J gene | V gene | CDR3 protein
TRBJ2-4 | TRBV5-1 | ASSWGLAEPVPKNIQY
TRBJ2-7 | TRBV5-5 | ASSLAYEQY
TRBJ2-7 | TRBV28 | ASSLLSYEQY
TRBJ2-4 | TRBV4-1 | ASSLGREGLAKNIQY
TRBJ1-1 | TRBV4-1 | ASSQRPTGPAGDTEAF
TRBJ1-1 | TRBV5-4 | ASSIRQGHSEAF
TRBJ2-2 | TRBV28 | ASRRGTRGAGELF
TRBJ1-1 | TRBV14 | ASSHGTDRATEAF
TRBJ1-4 | TRBV4-2 | ASSQDRYREAGFEKLF
TRBJ1-1 | TRBV7-3 | ASSPTGGIGEAF
TRBJ2-7 | TRBV7-8 | ASSPSPKETSDSYEQY
TRBJ2-7 | TRBV6-5 | ASSWTGGPYEQY
TRBJ2-7 | TRBV10-2 | ASSAVTHEQY
TRBJ2-6 | TRBV19 | ASSGLAGVSLSGANVLT
TRBJ2-5 | TRBV14 | ASSQATSGYQETQY
TRBJ2-5 | TRBV29-1 | SYHYALRGGKETQY
TRBJ2-3 | TRBV11-1 | ASSLGTSGRPSLPDTQY
TRBJ2-3 | TRBV27 | ASRPGASGRNTDTQY
TRBJ2-7 | TRBV7-2 | ASSHGQEPHEQY
TRBJ2-3 | TRBV7-9 | ASSLDREIDTQY
TRBJ2-3 | TRBV13 | ASTNQLAGGWGDTQY
TRBJ2-3 | TRBV7-2 | ASSTLTSGTTDTQY
TRBJ1-2 | TRBV4-3 | ASSQGWTGTGIGGYT
TRBJ2-5 | TRBV4-1 | ASSQEGRGETQY
TRBJ2-7 | TRBV14 | ASSPGLEQY
TRBJ1-1 | TRBV15 | ATSGRTGGMTEAF
TRBJ2-5 | TRBV7-2 | ASSGRLAVWGGTQY
TRBJ2-1 | TRBV5-4 | ASSLALGSLPYNEQF
TRBJ2-7 | TRBV25-1 | ASSPPDRTSSYEQY
TRBJ2-5 | TRBV19 | ASSPRDYPTRETQY
TRBJ1-2 | TRBV28 | ASSCEDRLYGYT
TRBJ2-7 | TRBV28 | ASSLGGLLYEQY
TRBJ2-7 | TRBV6-6 | ASSPRGGSGRYEQY
TRBJ2-3 | TRBV27 | ASSLRAPTGTGDFGDTQY
TRBJ1-4 | TRBV25-1 | ASSDPQGAAVNEKLF
TRBJ1-5 | TRBV19 | ASSTPRQGKGQPQH
TRBJ2-7 | TRBV4-1 | ASSPGLAADGGIYEQY
TRBJ2-2 | TRBV4-2 | ASSRPTGRGNTGELF
TRBJ2-3 | TRBV7-9 | ASSLGIAGVMKVTDTQY
TRBJ2-1 | TRBV7-2 | ASLPATAPSYNEQF
TRBJ1-5 | TRBV28 | ASNVSGRGRVGQPQH
TRBJ2-5 | TRBV5-5 | ASSARQGWQETQY
TRBJ2-3 | TRBV5-1 | ASSLAGGRGTDTQY
TRBJ2-3 | TRBV14 | ASSQDRGLATTDTQY
TRBJ1-2 | TRBV5-1 | ASSVDRGSGYT
TRBJ2-2 | TRBV28 | ASSMAVTGELF
TRBJ2-5 | TRBV14 | ASSNIGASGRQETQY
TRBJ2-2 | TRBV4-2 | ASSPLNTGELF
TRBJ2-5 | TRBV7-9 | ASSFSQGNSMETQY
TRBJ2-7 | TRBV18 | ASSLETGGEQY
TRBJ1-2 | TRBV28 | ASSYRANNYGYT
TRBJ2-7 | TRBV5-6 | ASSPSPGTREQY
TRBJ2-1 | TRBV29-1 | SAGGRGRGSNEQF
TRBJ2-2 | TRBV4-1 | ASSQSPTGLTGELF
TRBJ1-1 | TRBV28 | ASSIHRGNDTEAF
TRBJ1-6 | TRBV5-6 | ASSPQGFWGSPLH
TRBJ2-3 | TRBV27 | ASSLVWSGSDTQY